Presented here are 19 T cell receptor beta chains from one specimen sequenced in a study of T cells in localized non-small cell lung cancer. Data came from immunoSEQ multiplex PCR; TCRdb stores just in-frame clones and leaves some out. This sample yields almost 65,000 clones, of which roughly 90% are seen a single time; just under 2% belongs to the top ten. The input for sequencing was peripheral blood, taken before any cancer treatment. These receptor sequences come from a woman aged 40-69 years with stage I lung adenocarcinoma.

The chain has TRBV5-6 and TRBJ1-1, with D unclear. There are 14 residues in the CDR3. Germline assignment: CDR1 SGHDT and CDR2 YYEEEE. V lost 2 bases to trimming and J lost 5 bases, with 13 bases between them. CDR3 region: CASSLWPGGTEAFF. As DNA, the CDR3 is TGTGCCAGCAGCTTATGGCCGGGAGGGACTGAAGCTTTCTTT. The full variable domain, with the rest looked up from reference TRBV5-6 and TRBJ1-1, is DAGVTQSPTHLIKTRGQQVTLRCSPKSGHDTVSWYQQALGQGPQFIFQYYEEEERQRGNFPDRFSGHQFPNYSSELNVNALLLGDSALYLCASSLWPGGTEAFFGQGTRLTVV.

The chain couples TRBV28 to TRBJ2-1; D gene ambiguous. V was shortened by 4 bases and J by 0 bases, with 22 bases between the two germline ends. The CDR3 is 19 residues long. CDR1 and CDR2 (germline): MDHEN, SYDVKM. CDR3 sequence: CASSSLWAAGVSSYNEQFF. CDR3 bases: TGTGCCAGCAGTTCCTTATGGGCCGCCGGCGTAAGCTCCTACAATGAGCAGTTCTTC.

The chain is built from TRBV2 and TRBJ1-5; no reliable D call. The germline V and J ends were trimmed by 6 bases and 1 base, with 4 bases remaining between them. The CDR3 contains 12 residues. Germline CDR1 reads SNHLY; CDR2 reads FYNNEI. CDR3 DNA: TGTGCCAGCAGCTTGAGCAATCAGCCCCAGCATTTT. Protein: CASSLSNQPQHF.

The V call is TRBV28, the J call TRBJ2-2, with D possibly being TRBD2 (6 bases). Trimming left V 3 bases short and J 1 base short, with 9 bases between. Germline V CDR1 and CDR2: MDHEN, SYDVKM. This CDR3 comprises 15 residues. In DNA form, the CDR3 reads TGTGCCAGCAGTTTGCCAGCGGGGAACACCGGGGAGCTGTTTTTT. Its translation: CASSLPAGNTGELFF.

This chain connects TRBV6-6 to TRBJ1-6, with D perhaps matching TRBD1 (5 bases). This CDR3 spans 16 amino acids. V lost 0 bases and J 5 bases, leaving 11 bases between the germline ends. Per germline, CDR1 MNHNY and CDR2 SVGAGI (reference sequence). CDR3 in amino acids: CASSYSQGPDNSPLHF. The DNA of the CDR3 is TGTGCCAGCAGTTACTCGCAGGGACCTGATAATTCACCCCTCCACTTT.

This chain uses TRBV9 with TRBJ2-3; no reliable D call. CDR1 SGDLS and CDR2 YYNGEE come from the germline V gene. CDR3 length equals 17 residues. Trimming left V 0 bases short and J 4 bases short, with 18 bases between. The CDR3 region is CASSVGGSVNPADTQYF. CDR3 sequence (DNA): TGTGCCAGCAGCGTAGGAGGTAGTGTCAACCCGGCAGATACGCAGTATTTT.

J is TRBJ1-6 and V is TRBV23-1; 9 bases match TRBD1. TRBV23-1 is treated as an ORF (open reading frame) with a function not yet certain. CDR3 length: 15 amino acids. The trim removed 10 bases at V and 10 bases at J, leaving 14 bases unmatched. The CDR3 nucleotides are TGCGCCACACTAACCTACAGGGGGCTTCTGTCACCCCTCCACTTT. Amino acids: CATLTYRGLLSPLHF.

The chain employs TRBV6-5 and TRBJ1-5; 9 bases are shared with TRBD1. The germline V gene encodes CDR1 MNHEY and CDR2 SVGAGI. The junction had 8 bases not matched to a gene; V was cut back by 4 bases and J by 4 bases. The CDR3 runs 16 residues. CDR3 in amino acids: CASSLGTGLGNQPQHF. DNA of the CDR3: TGTGCCAGCAGTTTGGGGACAGGGTTGGGGAATCAGCCCCAGCATTTT.

This chain connects TRBV6-1 to TRBJ2-5; D is uncertain. CDR1 is MNHNS, CDR2 SASEGT, per germline. V shed 2 bases and J shed 2 bases, with 9 bases lying between them. The length of the CDR3 is 14 residues. The CDR3 loop is CASSEMASQETQYF. CDR3 DNA sequence: TGTGCCAGCAGTGAAATGGCAAGTCAAGAGACCCAGTACTTC.

A remark on this clone: A read error may produce the germline difference seen at one junction end. This sequence joins TRBV6-5 and TRBJ1-4; TRBD1 aligns across 7 bases. The CDR3 is 12 residues long. Germline CDR1 and CDR2: MNHEY and SVGAGI. The CDR3 reads CASRGGRGTLIF. The CDR3 nucleotides read TGTGCCAGCAGAGGGGGCCGGGGTACGTTGATTTTT.

The chain has TRBV11-2 and TRBJ1-1; D not resolved. In germline, CDR1 is SGHAT, CDR2 FQNNGV. The CDR3 sequence is 14 residues long. V was shortened by 3 bases and J by 1 base, with 9 bases between the two germline ends. The DNA of the CDR3 is TGTGCCAGCAGCTTTTCGGCCGAGAACACTGAAGCTTTCTTT. It is translated as CASSFSAENTEAFF.

The J gene is TRBJ1-1, the V gene TRBV9, with 8 bases matching TRBD1. CDR3 length: 15 residues. The germline gives CDR1 SGDLS, CDR2 YYNGEE. Trimming at V came to 3 bases and at J to 6 bases, leaving 10 bases not matched to a gene. The CDR3 DNA is TGTGCCAGCAGCGGTGGGACAGGATGGTTGGCTGAAGCTTTCTTT. This codes for CASSGGTGWLAEAFF.

The V and J genes are TRBV19 and TRBJ2-7, with 9 bases matching TRBD1. CDR1 and CDR2 (germline): LNHDA, SQIVND (reference sequence). The CDR3 loop spans 16 amino acids. The J segment lost 2 bases and the V segment lost 6 bases, leaving 11 bases of the junction unmatched. Written as DNA, the CDR3 is TGTGCCAGTAGCCTAGGACCGGGACAGGGAGCCTACGAGCAGTACTTC. Its translation: CASSLGPGQGAYEQYF.

V and J are TRBV7-2 and TRBJ1-2; perhaps TRBD1 as D (5 bases). V lost 5 bases and J 3 bases, leaving 13 bases between the germline ends. This CDR3 region has 14 residues. Germline CDR1 SGHTA, CDR2 FQGNSA. The CDR3 DNA follows: TGTGCCAGCAGCGCCGAAGGGGAGGACTATGGCTACACCTTC. It is translated as CASSAEGEDYGYTF.

This chain connects TRBV5-6 to TRBJ1-2; D call uncertain. CDR1 is SGHDT, CDR2 YYEEEE, per germline. V shed 4 bases and J shed 6 bases, with 13 bases lying between them. The CDR3 sequence is 13 residues long. CDR3 in DNA: TGTGCCAGCAGCCTAGGACGGAACAATGGCTACACCTTC. Its translation is CASSLGRNNGYTF.

J is TRBJ1-6 and V is TRBV7-9; 12 nucleotides agree with TRBD1. CDR1 SEHNR and CDR2 FQNEAQ come from the germline V gene (reference sequence). The CDR3 loop spans 14 amino acids. J was trimmed by 9 bases and V by 5 bases; bases with no gene match: 2. The DNA for the CDR3 is TGTGCCAGCAGCGGGACAGGGGGCAGTTCACCCCTCCACTTT. Amino acid sequence: CASSGTGGSSPLHF. Together with reference TRBV7-9 and TRBJ1-6, the CDR3 gives the full variable domain: DTGVSQNPRHKITKRGQNVTFRCDPISEHNRLYWYRQTLGQGPEFLTYFQNEAQLEKSRLLSDRFSAERPKGSFSTLEIQRTEQGDSAMYLCASSGTGGSSPLHFGNGTRLTVT.

The V and J genes are TRBV18 and TRBJ1-1, with TRBD1 matching over 7 bases. V lost 2 bases, J lost 0 bases, and 21 bases stayed unmatched. Germline V gives CDR1 KGHSH, CDR2 LQKENI. CDR3 length: 21 residues. For the CDR3, the DNA is TGTGCCAGCTCACCATTCTCTTTGGATCTACCGGGACAGACTATGAACACTGAAGCTTTCTTT. Translated, it gives CASSPFSLDLPGQTMNTEAFF.

The V call is TRBV9, the J call TRBJ2-3, with 16 bases matching TRBD2. The germline CDR1 and CDR2 sequences are SGDLS and YYNGEE. The CDR3 covers 16 residues. Losses at the gene ends were 3 bases for V and 5 bases for J; bases not matched to a gene: 3. CDR3 bases: TGTGCCAGCAGCGCGGGACTAGCGGGAGGGCAAGATACGCAGTATTTT. Its translation: CASSAGLAGGQDTQYF.

This clone was seen a single time. Additional DNA sequences in this sample encode the identical CDR3. The chain is built from TRBV9 and TRBJ2-4; D is perhaps TRBD1 or TRBD2 (6 bases each). The germline V gene has CDR1 SGDLS and CDR2 YYNGEE. The CDR3 spans 16 residues. V was clipped by 3 bases and J by 5 bases, with 18 bases between them. The CDR3 region is CASSGGLGGAENIQYF. The CDR3 DNA reads TGTGCCAGCAGCGGGGGGCTCGGGGGAGCGGAAAACATTCAGTACTTC.